The clone carrying this T cell receptor (beta chain) was detected a few times. The CDR3 totals 17 residues. Germline CDR1 is SGHVS and CDR2 is FQNEAQ. V lost 0 bases and J lost 0; bases outside the gene matches: 2. The sample is drawn from a study of cytomegalovirus exposure and HLA in healthy donors. Vbeta (60) and Jbeta (13) primers were used in the PCR. TCRdb keeps only in-frame clones here, not all; method: immunoSEQ multiplex PCR. The sample records roughly 130,000 clones, just under 75% being singletons. Donors sampled were nominally healthy, though unrecorded immune exposures were likely. The sample comprised PBMCs. This TCR came from a man aged 40-49 years in good health and CMV-seropositive. This sequence joins TRBV7-8 and TRBJ2-3, with 11 bases that match TRBD2. This CDR3 is CASSLARLAGSTDTQYF. The CDR3 DNA is TGTGCCAGCAGCTTAGCTAGACTAGCGGGGAGCACAGATACGCAGTATTTT. Complete variable domain (other parts from reference TRBV7-8 and TRBJ2-3): GAGVSQSPRYKVAKRGQDVALRCDPISGHVSLFWYQQALGQGPEFLTYFQNEAQLDKSGLPSDRFFAERPEGSVSTLKIQRTQQEDSAVYLCASSLARLAGSTDTQYFGPGTRLTVL.